This is a list of T cell receptor beta chains from one sample in a study of T cell repertoires in cytomegalovirus infection. Antigen specificity for these receptors is unknown. TCRdb reanalysed the reads using MiXCR and keeps one entry per CDR3 protein. This sample has hundreds of thousands of distinct CDR3 sequences, with 25% to 35% found just once. Sequenced material: cultured PBMCs, taken from culture after CMV antigen stimulation. These receptors came from a human donor in good health (CMV status not recorded). Some clones in this sample may be carry-over from other donors' samples. Each CDR3 is given with its conserved first and last residue. Each record gives: D gene, clone size, CDR3 length, J gene, V gene, CDR3 protein, CDR3 DNA. A D gene is named only where the DNA matches it firmly. Only part of the rows carry a size: once, few, many, or a class if the clone is expanded.

d_call: -; clone_size: -; cdr3_length: 13; j_call: TRBJ1-2; v_call: TRBV12-3/TRBV12-4; cdr3_aa: CASSLNGDYGYTF; cdr3_nt: TGTGCCAGCAGTTTGAACGGTGACTATGGCTACACCTTC
d_call: -; clone_size: few; cdr3_length: 12; j_call: TRBJ1-6; v_call: TRBV6-2/TRBV6-3; cdr3_aa: CASTSGNSPLHF; cdr3_nt: TGTGCCAGCACCTCTGGAAATTCACCCCTCCACTTT
d_call: TRBD1; clone_size: -; cdr3_length: 15; j_call: TRBJ1-4; v_call: TRBV11-3; cdr3_aa: CASSAYRGTNEKLFF; cdr3_nt: TGTGCCAGCAGCGCCTACAGGGGTACTAATGAAAAACTGTTTTTT
d_call: -; clone_size: many; cdr3_length: 17; j_call: TRBJ1-2; v_call: TRBV2; cdr3_aa: CASSDIVSGGENYGYTF; cdr3_nt: TGTGCCAGCAGTGACATTGTATCTGGGGGTGAGAACTATGGCTACACCTTC
d_call: -; clone_size: few; cdr3_length: 16; j_call: TRBJ1-6; v_call: TRBV5-1; cdr3_aa: CASSLTGSSYNSPLHF; cdr3_nt: TGCGCCAGCAGCTTGACAGGGAGCTCCTATAATTCACCCCTCCACTTT
d_call: TRBD1; clone_size: few; cdr3_length: 15; j_call: TRBJ1-5; v_call: TRBV19; cdr3_aa: CASTTGTGDNQPQHF; cdr3_nt: TGTGCCAGTACCACCGGGACAGGGGACAATCAGCCCCAGCATTTT
d_call: TRBD2; clone_size: -; cdr3_length: 16; j_call: TRBJ2-5; v_call: TRBV3-1; cdr3_aa: CASSPPSSGGRETQYF; cdr3_nt: TGTGCCAGCAGCCCCCCGTCTAGCGGGGGACGGGAGACCCAGTACTTC
d_call: TRBD2; clone_size: few; cdr3_length: 14; j_call: TRBJ2-4; v_call: TRBV2; cdr3_aa: CASQKTSGENIQYF; cdr3_nt: TGTGCCTCTCAAAAGACTAGCGGGGAAAACATTCAGTACTTC
d_call: TRBD2; clone_size: few; cdr3_length: 16; j_call: TRBJ2-3; v_call: TRBV9; cdr3_aa: CASSVGSSGGTDTQYF; cdr3_nt: TGTGCCAGCAGCGTAGGGAGTAGCGGGGGAACAGATACGCAGTATTTT
d_call: -; clone_size: -; cdr3_length: 14; j_call: TRBJ1-1; v_call: TRBV7-2; cdr3_aa: CASSLGWPNTEAFF; cdr3_nt: TGTGCCAGCAGCTTAGGGTGGCCGAACACTGAAGCTTTCTTT
d_call: -; clone_size: many; cdr3_length: 16; j_call: TRBJ2-4; v_call: TRBV28; cdr3_aa: CASSLSRVLSQNIQYF; cdr3_nt: TGTGCCAGCAGTTTAAGTAGGGTTTTAAGTCAAAACATTCAGTACTTC
d_call: -; clone_size: -; cdr3_length: 15; j_call: TRBJ1-1; v_call: TRBV19; cdr3_aa: CASSIDPQGHTEAFF; cdr3_nt: TGTGCCAGTAGTATAGATCCGCAGGGACACACTGAAGCTTTCTTT
d_call: -; clone_size: -; cdr3_length: 16; j_call: TRBJ2-1; v_call: TRBV5-1; cdr3_aa: CASSLIPKASYNEQFF; cdr3_nt: TGCGCCAGCAGCCTCATCCCAAAGGCCTCCTACAATGAGCAGTTCTTC
d_call: -; clone_size: -; cdr3_length: 14; j_call: TRBJ1-2; v_call: TRBV7-9; cdr3_aa: CASSLEGSPGGYTF; cdr3_nt: TGTGCCAGCAGCTTAGAGGGGTCCCCAGGGGGCTACACCTTC
d_call: TRBD2; clone_size: few; cdr3_length: 14; j_call: TRBJ2-5; v_call: TRBV28; cdr3_aa: CASSDSGEKETQYF; cdr3_nt: TGTGCCAGCAGTGATAGCGGGGAAAAAGAGACCCAGTACTTC
d_call: TRBD2; clone_size: -; cdr3_length: 20; j_call: TRBJ2-4; v_call: TRBV5-4; cdr3_aa: CASSLEKTSEGSSAKNIQYF; cdr3_nt: TGTGCCAGCAGCTTGGAGAAAACTAGCGAGGGTTCTAGTGCCAAAAACATTCAGTACTTC
d_call: -; clone_size: few; cdr3_length: 15; j_call: TRBJ1-3; v_call: TRBV7-6; cdr3_aa: CASSLGDFSGNTIYF; cdr3_nt: TGTGCCAGCAGCCTAGGTGACTTCTCTGGAAACACCATATATTTT
d_call: -; clone_size: few; cdr3_length: 15; j_call: TRBJ2-2; v_call: TRBV4-2; cdr3_aa: CASSQDRLVGGELFF; cdr3_nt: TGTGCCAGCAGCCAAGATAGACTAGTGGGCGGGGAGCTGTTTTTT
d_call: -; clone_size: many; cdr3_length: 14; j_call: TRBJ1-5; v_call: TRBV7-8; cdr3_aa: CASSFSGNNQPQHF; cdr3_nt: TGTGCCAGCAGCTTCAGTGGGAACAATCAGCCCCAGCATTTT
d_call: -; clone_size: few; cdr3_length: 14; j_call: TRBJ2-2; v_call: TRBV6-1; cdr3_aa: CASSEVGVTGELFF; cdr3_nt: TGTGCCAGCAGTGAAGTAGGGGTAACCGGGGAGCTGTTTTTT
d_call: -; clone_size: -; cdr3_length: 17; j_call: TRBJ1-1; v_call: TRBV4-2; cdr3_aa: CASSQSFPGTTNTEAFF; cdr3_nt: TGTGCCAGCAGCCAATCTTTTCCTGGCACAACGAACACTGAAGCTTTCTTT
d_call: -; clone_size: -; cdr3_length: 15; j_call: TRBJ2-3; v_call: TRBV7-6; cdr3_aa: CASSINARSTDTQYF; cdr3_nt: TGTGCTAGCAGCATTAATGCCCGGAGTACAGATACGCAGTATTTT
d_call: -; clone_size: -; cdr3_length: 17; j_call: TRBJ1-5; v_call: TRBV19; cdr3_aa: CASSFPGGGLNNQPQHF; cdr3_nt: TGTGCCAGTAGTTTCCCCGGGGGGGGGCTAAACAATCAGCCCCAGCATTTT
d_call: TRBD2; clone_size: many; cdr3_length: 16; j_call: TRBJ2-4; v_call: TRBV7-8; cdr3_aa: CASSSSPSGAKNIQYF; cdr3_nt: TGTGCCAGCAGCTCCTCCCCTAGCGGGGCTAAAAACATTCAGTACTTC
d_call: -; clone_size: -; cdr3_length: 14; j_call: TRBJ2-3; v_call: TRBV28; cdr3_aa: CASSPRRFTDTQYF; cdr3_nt: TGTGCCAGCAGTCCAAGGAGGTTTACAGATACGCAGTATTTT
d_call: -; clone_size: many; cdr3_length: 13; j_call: TRBJ2-7; v_call: TRBV12-3/TRBV12-4; cdr3_aa: CASSLGGPGEQYF; cdr3_nt: TGTGCCAGCAGTTTGGGGGGGCCGGGTGAGCAGTACTTC
d_call: TRBD2; clone_size: -; cdr3_length: 13; j_call: TRBJ2-4; v_call: TRBV6-8; cdr3_aa: CASSAERGYIQYF; cdr3_nt: TGTGCCAGCAGTGCGGAGCGGGGTTACATTCAGTACTTC
d_call: -; clone_size: -; cdr3_length: 14; j_call: TRBJ2-5; v_call: TRBV7-3; cdr3_aa: CASSSGGAIETQYF; cdr3_nt: TGTGCCAGCAGCTCCGGGGGCGCGATAGAGACCCAGTACTTC
d_call: TRBD1; clone_size: many; cdr3_length: 18; j_call: TRBJ1-6; v_call: TRBV7-9; cdr3_aa: CASSLAGTGVAYNSPLHF; cdr3_nt: TGTGCCAGCAGCTTAGCCGGGACAGGGGTAGCATATAATTCACCCCTCCACTTT
d_call: -; clone_size: many; cdr3_length: 12; j_call: TRBJ1-4; v_call: TRBV28; cdr3_aa: CASSPPRGKLFF; cdr3_nt: TGTGCCAGCAGTCCTCCGCGGGGAAAACTGTTTTTT
d_call: TRBD2; clone_size: -; cdr3_length: 15; j_call: TRBJ2-1; v_call: TRBV19; cdr3_aa: CASSIGAGERIEQFF; cdr3_nt: TGTGCCAGTAGTATAGGTGCGGGAGAGCGTATTGAGCAGTTCTTC
d_call: -; clone_size: many; cdr3_length: 16; j_call: TRBJ1-1; v_call: TRBV7-8; cdr3_aa: CASSLAQSFGDTEAFF; cdr3_nt: TGTGCCAGCAGCTTAGCGCAAAGCTTCGGAGACACTGAAGCTTTCTTT
d_call: TRBD1; clone_size: few; cdr3_length: 15; j_call: TRBJ2-1; v_call: TRBV7-3; cdr3_aa: CASTFGGQGASEQFF; cdr3_nt: TGTGCCAGCACCTTCGGGGGACAGGGGGCGAGTGAGCAGTTCTTC
d_call: TRBD1; clone_size: -; cdr3_length: 17; j_call: TRBJ2-6; v_call: TRBV5-6; cdr3_aa: CASSFLQGAAGANVLTF; cdr3_nt: TGTGCCAGCAGCTTTTTGCAGGGGGCAGCTGGGGCCAACGTCCTGACTTTC
d_call: -; clone_size: many; cdr3_length: 17; j_call: TRBJ1-2; v_call: TRBV7-8; cdr3_aa: CASSAGPPNPDDRGYTF; cdr3_nt: TGTGCCAGCAGCGCAGGACCGCCGAACCCAGACGATCGTGGCTACACCTTC
d_call: TRBD2; clone_size: few; cdr3_length: 16; j_call: TRBJ2-5; v_call: TRBV11-2; cdr3_aa: CASSQTSGSIIETQYF; cdr3_nt: TGTGCCAGCAGCCAGACTAGCGGCTCCATAATTGAGACCCAGTACTTC
d_call: -; clone_size: few; cdr3_length: 14; j_call: TRBJ2-7; v_call: TRBV7-2; cdr3_aa: CASSLAGRLYEQYF; cdr3_nt: TGTGCCAGCAGCTTAGCGGGGCGGTTATACGAGCAGTACTTC
d_call: TRBD2; clone_size: -; cdr3_length: 18; j_call: TRBJ2-5; v_call: TRBV4-2; cdr3_aa: CASSARLLAGELGETQYF; cdr3_nt: TGTGCCAGCAGCGCCCGGCTACTAGCGGGAGAACTCGGGGAGACCCAGTACTTC
d_call: TRBD1; clone_size: few; cdr3_length: 16; j_call: TRBJ1-2; v_call: TRBV6-9; cdr3_aa: CASTAPTGVINYGYTF; cdr3_nt: TGTGCCAGCACAGCTCCGACAGGGGTTATTAACTATGGCTACACCTTC
d_call: -; clone_size: few; cdr3_length: 14; j_call: TRBJ2-7; v_call: TRBV15; cdr3_aa: CATSREQGSYEQYF; cdr3_nt: TGTGCCACCAGCAGAGAACAGGGCTCCTACGAGCAGTACTTC
d_call: -; clone_size: -; cdr3_length: 13; j_call: TRBJ2-1; v_call: TRBV25-1; cdr3_aa: CASSERIAAEQFF; cdr3_nt: TGTGCCAGCAGTGAAAGGATAGCAGCTGAGCAGTTCTTC
d_call: TRBD1; clone_size: few; cdr3_length: 14; j_call: TRBJ2-7; v_call: TRBV10-3; cdr3_aa: CAIRGTGSSYEQYF; cdr3_nt: TGTGCCATCAGGGGGACAGGGAGCTCCTACGAGCAGTACTTC
d_call: -; clone_size: -; cdr3_length: 14; j_call: TRBJ2-7; v_call: TRBV6-1; cdr3_aa: CASSEALLVYEQYF; cdr3_nt: TGTGCCAGCAGTGAAGCTCTGTTGGTCTACGAGCAGTACTTC
d_call: -; clone_size: many; cdr3_length: 15; j_call: TRBJ1-3; v_call: TRBV7-8; cdr3_aa: CASSFNREAGNTIYF; cdr3_nt: TGTGCCAGCAGCTTTAACAGGGAGGCTGGAAACACCATATATTTT
d_call: TRBD2; clone_size: few; cdr3_length: 15; j_call: TRBJ2-3; v_call: TRBV12-3/TRBV12-4; cdr3_aa: CASSRTSGHTDTQYF; cdr3_nt: TGTGCCAGCAGTCGGACTAGCGGGCACACAGATACGCAGTATTTT
d_call: -; clone_size: -; cdr3_length: 12; j_call: TRBJ1-1; v_call: TRBV7-9; cdr3_aa: CASSPPAFEAFF; cdr3_nt: TGTGCCAGCAGCCCCCCGGCGTTTGAAGCTTTCTTT
d_call: -; clone_size: many; cdr3_length: 16; j_call: TRBJ2-7; v_call: TRBV4-2; cdr3_aa: CASSQGRPGISYEQYF; cdr3_nt: TGTGCCAGCAGCCAAGGGAGGCCAGGGATCTCCTACGAGCAGTACTTC
d_call: TRBD1; clone_size: -; cdr3_length: 14; j_call: TRBJ1-1; v_call: TRBV5-1; cdr3_aa: CASSGGQGVSEAFF; cdr3_nt: TGCGCCAGCAGCGGGGGACAGGGGGTTAGTGAAGCTTTCTTT
d_call: -; clone_size: -; cdr3_length: 16; j_call: TRBJ1-1; v_call: TRBV27; cdr3_aa: CASSPSRGEMNTEAFF; cdr3_nt: TGTGCCAGCAGTCCCTCGAGGGGAGAAATGAACACTGAAGCTTTCTTT
d_call: TRBD1; clone_size: -; cdr3_length: 16; j_call: TRBJ1-1; v_call: TRBV18; cdr3_aa: CASTRQGAVISSEAFF; cdr3_nt: TGTGCCAGCACCCGACAGGGGGCTGTGATAAGCTCTGAAGCTTTCTTT
d_call: -; clone_size: -; cdr3_length: 14; j_call: TRBJ1-1; v_call: TRBV12-5; cdr3_aa: CASGRVPSGTEAFF; cdr3_nt: TGTGCTAGTGGGAGGGTCCCCTCGGGAACTGAAGCTTTCTTT
d_call: -; clone_size: many; cdr3_length: 14; j_call: TRBJ1-4; v_call: TRBV28; cdr3_aa: CASSLAPSEEKLFF; cdr3_nt: TGTGCCAGCAGTTTGGCGCCCTCGGAGGAAAAACTGTTTTTT
d_call: -; clone_size: -; cdr3_length: 14; j_call: TRBJ1-5; v_call: TRBV7-9; cdr3_aa: CASSFEGGNQPQHF; cdr3_nt: TGTGCCAGCAGCTTCGAAGGGGGCAATCAGCCCCAGCATTTT